This TCR beta chain was identified in a study of T cells expressing NK-cell markers. Study information: The study drew TCR beta repertoires from sorted CD3+CD56+NKG2C+, CD3+CD56+NKG2C- and CD3+CD56-NKG2C+ T cells. Most of the eight sequenced donors tested HCMV-seropositive; one tested seronegative.

TCRdb re-called the 5' RACE reads; one entry per CDR3 protein, DNA not given. The table lists fewer than 400,000 distinct CDR3 sequences. The length of the CDR3 is 17 residues. Germline V gives CDR1 LGHDT, CDR2 YNNKEL (reference sequence). This chain joins TRBV3-1 and TRBJ2-2; there is no DNA to check the TCRdb D call of TRBD1. The TCR originated in a woman in her 50s in good health. The specimen was blood T cells: a sorted CD56 or NKG2C T cell subset, CD4+ or CD8+ T cells, or bulk PBMC T cells (not recorded which). This CDR3 is CASSPTKGAADTGELFF.